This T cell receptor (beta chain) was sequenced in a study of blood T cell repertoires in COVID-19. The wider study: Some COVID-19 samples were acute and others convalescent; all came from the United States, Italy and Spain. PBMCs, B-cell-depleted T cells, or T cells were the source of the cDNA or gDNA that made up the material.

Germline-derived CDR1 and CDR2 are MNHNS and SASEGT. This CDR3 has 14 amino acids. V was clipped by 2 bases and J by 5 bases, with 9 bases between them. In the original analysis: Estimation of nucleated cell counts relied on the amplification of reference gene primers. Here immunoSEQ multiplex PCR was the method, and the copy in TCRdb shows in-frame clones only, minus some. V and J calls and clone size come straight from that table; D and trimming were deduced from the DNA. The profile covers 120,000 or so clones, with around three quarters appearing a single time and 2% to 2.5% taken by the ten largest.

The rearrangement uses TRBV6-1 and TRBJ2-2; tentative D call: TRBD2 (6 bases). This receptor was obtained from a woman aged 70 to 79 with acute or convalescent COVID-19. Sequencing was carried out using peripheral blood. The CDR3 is CASSEIGGTGELFF. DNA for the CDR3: TGTGCCAGCAGTGAAATTGGGGGGACCGGGGAGCTGTTTTTT.